The entry that follows covers one TCR beta chain sequence. The data belong to a study of cytomegalovirus exposure and HLA in healthy donors. Across the whole study: Later analysis reported that the approximately 120 validation repertoires shared the platform of the roughly 630 first-cohort repertoires.

V lost 6 bases and J lost 1; bases outside the gene matches: 8. This CDR3 has 15 residues. Germline CDR1 is SEHNR and CDR2 is FQNEAQ (reference sequence). Using immunoSEQ multiplex PCR, the repertoire was profiled, and TCRdb retains in-frame clones only, with some absent. The table has hundreds of thousands of clones, 75% to 90% seen once. The genes are TRBV7-9 and TRBJ1-1, with 7 bases fitting TRBD1. Sequenced: PBMCs. This TCR derives from a woman in her thirties in good health and CMV-seropositive. CDR3 sequence (DNA): TGTGCCAGCAGGCACCCACAGGGGCGGAACACTGAAGCTTTCTTT. Translated, it gives CASRHPQGRNTEAFF. Together with reference TRBV7-9 and TRBJ1-1, the CDR3 gives the full variable domain: DTGVSQNPRHKITKRGQNVTFRCDPISEHNRLYWYRQTLGQGPEFLTYFQNEAQLEKSRLLSDRFSAERPKGSFSTLEIQRTEQGDSAMYLCASRHPQGRNTEAFFGQGTRLTVV.